The clone carrying this T cell receptor beta chain was seen more than once but under ten times. Its antigen is not known. This sample stems from a study of cytomegalovirus exposure and HLA in healthy donors. Whole-study findings and limits: Trimming of TCR beta V- and J-genes showed a link, identified in a later analysis, to a missense DCLRE1C variant. According to a later analysis, most TCR beta chains associated with CMV appeared HLA-restricted. Researchers catalogued approximately 160 TCR beta chains as cytomegalovirus-associated.

Donors had nominal health at sampling but likely had unrecorded immune exposures. The CDR3 contains 15 residues. Germline V gene sequence: CDR1 MNHEY, CDR2 SMNVEV (reference sequence). Trimming removed 6 bases from V and 3 bases from J; junction bases left unmatched: 4. Primers: 60 Vbeta forward and 13 Jbeta reverse. This table comes from immunoSEQ multiplex PCR, and its TCRdb copy is limited to in-frame clones, with some not included. The sample includes roughly 180,000 clones, roughly 80% seen only once; the top ten take less than 3%. The source of this sequence is a female donor in good health and CMV-seronegative. The chain links TRBV27 to TRBJ2-5; 13 positions agree with TRBD2. What was sequenced was PBMCs. This CDR3 is CASSPTSGREETQYF. Written as DNA, the CDR3 is TGTGCCAGCAGCCCTACTAGCGGGAGGGAAGAGACCCAGTACTTC.